This TCR beta chain was found in a study of T-cell reconstitution after alpha-beta-depleted transplantation in children (dated by TCRdb to 2016 to 2017). Describing the broader study: The study quantitatively tracked T-cell immune reconstitution after TCRalphabeta/CD19-depleted allogeneic hematopoietic cell transplantation in children using TCR repertoire profiling.

Beyond this particular receptor, the publication reports: About two months after transplant, the apparently early recovery of alphabetaT-cell counts reportedly depended on just several hundred clones that had expanded rapidly and came from non-depleted graft cells. Over the following months the frequencies of hyperexpanded clones went down, and after one year T-cell counts and TCRbeta diversity were mostly credited to newly produced T cells. The high TCRbeta diversity at day 60 in some patients was ascribed to recipient T cells and intrathymic progenitors that had survived conditioning.

The treatment or condition tag for this specimen amounts to: allogeneic hematopoietic cell transplantation with graft depleted of TCRalphabeta T cells and CD19 B cells. The children who served as transplant recipients had been given grafts of TCRalphabeta/CD19-depleted allogeneic hematopoietic cells. This clonotype was found a few times. What antigen it recognizes has not been identified. Base qualities were left out, and no much larger clone turns up one base away. Libraries were constructed by PCR. Sequencing relied on an Illumina HiSeq 2500. To normalize quantification of the TCRbeta repertoire, the TCR libraries were built with molecular barcoding that relied on unique molecular identifiers. TCRdb reworked the public reads: Q25 trimming with fastp, MiXCR clone assembly, productive beta chains retained. Each entry is one CDR3 protein sequence, shown with its most common DNA and genes. This sample is represented by around 800,000 distinct CDR3 sequences; roughly 15% of them were singletons. Of the sample, about 4.6% falls within the top ten clones.

Trimming leaves V shorter by 5 bases and J shorter by 4 bases, with the junction holding 12 bases beyond the gene matches. Including cysteine and phenylalanine, the CDR3 has 16 amino acids. Just the 48-base CDR3 DNA is kept, in frame starting at base 1. Sequenced here: PBMCs, mostly from graft donor cells, sampled 360 days after TCRalphabeta/CD19-depleted stem cell transplant. This sequence was found in a male patient aged 10 to 17 who had a stem cell transplant for acute lymphoblastic leukemia, so the T cells may come from the graft donor. Rearrangement joined TRBV12-3 or TRBV12-4 to TRBJ2-7, and 9 junctional nucleotides match TRBD2. The DNA is TGTGCCAGCAGTCCTTTGGCGGGACTAGCAAAATACGAGCAGTACTTC. It translates to CASSPLAGLAKYEQYF.